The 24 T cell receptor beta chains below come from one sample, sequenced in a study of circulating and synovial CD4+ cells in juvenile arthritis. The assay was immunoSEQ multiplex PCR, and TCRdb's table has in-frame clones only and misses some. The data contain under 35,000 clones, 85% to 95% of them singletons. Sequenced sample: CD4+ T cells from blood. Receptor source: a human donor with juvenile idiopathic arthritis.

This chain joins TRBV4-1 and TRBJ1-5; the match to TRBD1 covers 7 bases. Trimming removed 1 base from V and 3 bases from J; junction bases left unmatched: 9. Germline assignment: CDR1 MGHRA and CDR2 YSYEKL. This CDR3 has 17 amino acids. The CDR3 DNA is TGCGCCAGCAGCCAAGCCCTGGGACAGATAGTCAATCAGCCCCAGCATTTT. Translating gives CASSQALGQIVNQPQHF.

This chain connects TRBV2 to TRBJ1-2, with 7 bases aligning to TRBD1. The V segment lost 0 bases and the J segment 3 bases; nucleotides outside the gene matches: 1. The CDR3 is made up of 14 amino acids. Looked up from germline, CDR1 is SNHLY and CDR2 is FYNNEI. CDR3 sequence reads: CASSEATGYYGYTF. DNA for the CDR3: TGTGCCAGCAGTGAAGCGACAGGGTACTATGGCTACACCTTC. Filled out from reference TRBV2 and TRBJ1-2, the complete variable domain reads EPEVTQTPSHQVTQMGQEVILRCVPISNHLYFYWYRQILGQKVEFLVSFYNNEISEKSEIFDDQFSVERPDGSNFTLKIRSTKLEDSAMYFCASSEATGYYGYTFGSGTRLTVV.

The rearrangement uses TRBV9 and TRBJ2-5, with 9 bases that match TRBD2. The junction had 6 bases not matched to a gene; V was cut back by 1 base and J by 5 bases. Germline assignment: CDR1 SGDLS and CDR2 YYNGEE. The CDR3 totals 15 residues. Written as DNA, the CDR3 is TGTGCCAGCAGCGTACTCGGTAGCGGGAGCGAGACCCAGTACTTC. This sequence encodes CASSVLGSGSETQYF.

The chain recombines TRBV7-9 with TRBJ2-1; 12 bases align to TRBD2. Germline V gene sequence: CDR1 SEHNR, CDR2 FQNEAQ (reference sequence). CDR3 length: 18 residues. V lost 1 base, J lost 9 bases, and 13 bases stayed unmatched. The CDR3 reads CASSLGRDSTSGRIEQFF. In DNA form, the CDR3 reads TGTGCCAGCAGCTTAGGGAGAGATTCAACTAGCGGGAGGATTGAGCAGTTCTTC.

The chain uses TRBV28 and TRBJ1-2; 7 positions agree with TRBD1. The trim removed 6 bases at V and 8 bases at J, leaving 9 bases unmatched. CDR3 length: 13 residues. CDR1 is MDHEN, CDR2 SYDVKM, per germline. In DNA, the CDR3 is TGTGCCAGCAGGACCACAGGGGTAAGAGGCTACACCTTC. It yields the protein CASRTTGVRGYTF.

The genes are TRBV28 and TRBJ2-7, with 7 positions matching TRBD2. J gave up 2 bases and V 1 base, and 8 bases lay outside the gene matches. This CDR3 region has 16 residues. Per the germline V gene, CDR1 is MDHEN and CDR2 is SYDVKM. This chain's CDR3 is CASSLFSRGRTYEQYF. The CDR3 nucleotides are TGTGCCAGCAGTTTATTTTCTCGCGGGAGAACCTACGAGCAGTACTTC.

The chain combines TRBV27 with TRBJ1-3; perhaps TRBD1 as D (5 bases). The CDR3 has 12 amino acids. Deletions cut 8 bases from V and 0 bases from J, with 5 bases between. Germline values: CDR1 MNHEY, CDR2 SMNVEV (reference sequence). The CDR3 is CASDSSGNTIYF. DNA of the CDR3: TGTGCCAGCGACAGCTCTGGAAACACCATATATTTT.

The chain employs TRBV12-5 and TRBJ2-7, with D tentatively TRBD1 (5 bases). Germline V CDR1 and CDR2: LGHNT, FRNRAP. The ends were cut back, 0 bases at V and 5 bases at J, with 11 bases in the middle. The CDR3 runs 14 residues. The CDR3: CASGLVRWGHEQYF. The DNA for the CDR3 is TGTGCTAGTGGTTTGGTACGTTGGGGCCACGAGCAGTACTTC.

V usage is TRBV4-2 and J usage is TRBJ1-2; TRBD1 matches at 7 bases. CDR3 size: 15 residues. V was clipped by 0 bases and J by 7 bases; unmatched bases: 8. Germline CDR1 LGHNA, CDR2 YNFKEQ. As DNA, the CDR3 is TGTGCCAGCAGCCAAGATGCGAGACAGGGACGTGGCTACACCTTC. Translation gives CASSQDARQGRGYTF.

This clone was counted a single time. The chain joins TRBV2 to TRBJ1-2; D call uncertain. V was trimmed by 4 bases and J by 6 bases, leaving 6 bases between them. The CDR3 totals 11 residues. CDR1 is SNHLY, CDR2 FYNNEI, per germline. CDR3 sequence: CASSGHDGYTF. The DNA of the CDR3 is TGTGCCAGCAGTGGACACGATGGCTACACCTTC.

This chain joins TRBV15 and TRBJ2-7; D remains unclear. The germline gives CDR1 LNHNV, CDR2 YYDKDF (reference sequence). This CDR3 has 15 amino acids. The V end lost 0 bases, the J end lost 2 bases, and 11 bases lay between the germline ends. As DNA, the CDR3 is TGTGCCACCAGCAGAGATCGTGGCAGGACCTACGAGCAGTACTTC. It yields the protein CATSRDRGRTYEQYF.

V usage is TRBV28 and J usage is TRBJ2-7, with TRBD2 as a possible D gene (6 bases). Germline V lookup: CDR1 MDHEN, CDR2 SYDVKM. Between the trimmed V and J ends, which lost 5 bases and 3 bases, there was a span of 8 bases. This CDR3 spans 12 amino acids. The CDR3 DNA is TGTGCCAGCAGTCGTAGCGGCTACGAGCAGTACTTC. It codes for CASSRSGYEQYF.

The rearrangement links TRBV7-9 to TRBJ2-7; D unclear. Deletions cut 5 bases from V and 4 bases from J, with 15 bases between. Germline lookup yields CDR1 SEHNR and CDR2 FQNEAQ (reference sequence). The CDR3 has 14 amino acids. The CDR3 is CASSPTVDKYEQYF. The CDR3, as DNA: TGTGCCAGCAGCCCTACAGTTGACAAGTACGAGCAGTACTTC.

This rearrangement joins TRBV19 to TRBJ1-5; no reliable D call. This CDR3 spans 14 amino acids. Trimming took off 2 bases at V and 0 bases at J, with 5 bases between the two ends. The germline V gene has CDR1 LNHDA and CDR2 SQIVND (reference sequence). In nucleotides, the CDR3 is TGTGCCAGTAGTATAATTTATAGCAATCAGCCCCAGCATTTT. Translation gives CASSIIYSNQPQHF.

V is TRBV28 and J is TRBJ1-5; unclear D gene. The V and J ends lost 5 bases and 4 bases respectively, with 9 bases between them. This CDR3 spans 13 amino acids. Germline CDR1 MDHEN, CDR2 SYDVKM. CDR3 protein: CASSLARNQPQHF. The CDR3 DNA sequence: TGTGCCAGCAGTCTCGCCCGGAATCAGCCCCAGCATTTT.

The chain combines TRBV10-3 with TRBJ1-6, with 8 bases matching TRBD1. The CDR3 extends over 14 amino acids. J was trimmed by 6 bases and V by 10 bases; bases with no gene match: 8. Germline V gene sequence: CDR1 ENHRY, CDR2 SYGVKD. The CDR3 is CATHRGLGNSPLHF. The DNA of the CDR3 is TGTGCCACGCACAGGGGGTTAGGTAATTCACCCCTCCACTTT.

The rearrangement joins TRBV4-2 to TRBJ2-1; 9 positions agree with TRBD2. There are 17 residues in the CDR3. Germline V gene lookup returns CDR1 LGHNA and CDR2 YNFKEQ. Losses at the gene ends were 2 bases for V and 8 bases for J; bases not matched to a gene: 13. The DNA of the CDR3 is TGTGCCAGCAGCCAACGGGTCCGGCGGGAGGGCTTGGATGAGCAGTTCTTC. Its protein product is CASSQRVRREGLDEQFF.

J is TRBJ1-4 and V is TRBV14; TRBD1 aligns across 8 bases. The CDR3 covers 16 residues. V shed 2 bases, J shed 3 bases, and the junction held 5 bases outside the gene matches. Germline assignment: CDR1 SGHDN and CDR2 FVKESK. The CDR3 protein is CASSQQPGQANEKLFF. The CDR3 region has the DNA TGTGCCAGCAGCCAACAACCGGGACAGGCTAATGAAAAACTGTTTTTT. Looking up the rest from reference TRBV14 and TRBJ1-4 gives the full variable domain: EAGVTQFPSHSVIEKGQTVTLRCDPISGHDNLYWYRRVMGKEIKFLLHFVKESKQDESGMPNNRFLAERTGGTYSTLKVQPAELEDSGVYFCASSQQPGQANEKLFFGSGTQLSVL.

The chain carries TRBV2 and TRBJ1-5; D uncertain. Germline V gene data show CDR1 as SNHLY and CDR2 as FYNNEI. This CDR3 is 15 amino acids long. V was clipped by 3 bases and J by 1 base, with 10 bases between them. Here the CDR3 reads CASSEDRLSNQPQHF. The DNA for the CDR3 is TGTGCCAGCAGTGAGGACCGACTAAGCAATCAGCCCCAGCATTTT. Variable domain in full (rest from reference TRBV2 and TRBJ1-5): EPEVTQTPSHQVTQMGQEVILRCVPISNHLYFYWYRQILGQKVEFLVSFYNNEISEKSEIFDDQFSVERPDGSNFTLKIRSTKLEDSAMYFCASSEDRLSNQPQHFGDGTRLSIL.

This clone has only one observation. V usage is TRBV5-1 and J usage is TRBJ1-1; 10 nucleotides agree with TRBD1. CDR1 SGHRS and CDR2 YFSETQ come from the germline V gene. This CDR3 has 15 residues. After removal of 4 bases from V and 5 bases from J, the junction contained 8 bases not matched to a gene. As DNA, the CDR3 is TGCGCCAGCAGCCCCCGACAGGGGGCGAGGACTGAAGCTTTCTTT. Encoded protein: CASSPRQGARTEAFF. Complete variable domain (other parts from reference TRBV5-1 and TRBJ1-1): KAGVTQTPRYLIKTRGQQVTLSCSPISGHRSVSWYQQTPGQGLQFLFEYFSETQRNKGNFPGRFSGRQFSNSRSEMNVSTLELGDSALYLCASSPRQGARTEAFFGQGTRLTVV.

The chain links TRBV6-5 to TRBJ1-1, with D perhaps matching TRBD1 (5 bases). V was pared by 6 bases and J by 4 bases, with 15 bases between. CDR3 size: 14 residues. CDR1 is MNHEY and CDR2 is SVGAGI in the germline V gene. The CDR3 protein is CASRAPGGGTEAFF. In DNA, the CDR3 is TGTGCCAGCAGGGCCCCCGGGGGAGGCACTGAAGCTTTCTTT.

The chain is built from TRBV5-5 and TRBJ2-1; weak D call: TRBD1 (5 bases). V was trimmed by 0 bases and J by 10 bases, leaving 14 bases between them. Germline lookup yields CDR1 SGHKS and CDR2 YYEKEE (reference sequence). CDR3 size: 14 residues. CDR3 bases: TGTGCCAGCAGCTTGGGCCCCAATAACAGGGAGCAGTTCTTC. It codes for CASSLGPNNREQFF.

In nucleotides, the CDR3 is TGTGCCAGCAGCTCTCCTTTGGGCGGGAGCACAGATACGCAGTATTTT. This sequence encodes CASSSPLGGSTDTQYF. V is TRBV5-4 and J is TRBJ2-3, with D perhaps matching TRBD2 (5 bases). Trimming pared 3 bases from V and 0 bases from J, leaving 14 bases between. Germline loops: CDR1 SGHNT, CDR2 YYREEE (reference sequence). The CDR3 is 16 residues long.

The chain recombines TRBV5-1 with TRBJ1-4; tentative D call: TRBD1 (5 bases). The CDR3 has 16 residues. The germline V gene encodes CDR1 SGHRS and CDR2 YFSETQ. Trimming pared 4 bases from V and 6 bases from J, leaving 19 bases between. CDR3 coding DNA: TGCGCCAGCAGCCGGGGGACGGCCCCCCGGGATGAAAAACTGTTTTTT. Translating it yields CASSRGTAPRDEKLFF.